This TCR beta chain was observed in a study of blood T cell dynamics during melanoma immunotherapy (dated by TCRdb to the early 2020s). Looking at the study overall: Patients with metastatic melanoma were treated with first-line pembrolizumab or nivolumab plus ipilimumab as standard of care in the United Kingdom. Peripheral T cell receptor repertoires of metastatic melanoma patients were profiled before and after one cycle of checkpoint inhibitor therapy to find early correlates of response. The training cohort consisted of consecutive patients, while an additional independent group of patients from the same centre was pooled to form an external validation set. Overall study results and their limits: Unlike progressors, patients who went on to achieve disease control showed a bifurcated reorganization of the PBMC repertoire at W3, with either increased clonality or increased diversity. Whether the T cell clones driving repertoire changes were melanoma-specific or reflected general immune activation could not be determined in the study. The relatively small sample size was acknowledged as potentially limiting generalization of the results.

A fixed 350 ng of DNA was loaded for every bulk PBMC sample. The immunoSEQ TCRb Assay kit was used according to manufacturer instructions to amplify TCR beta CDR3 sequences from genomic DNA. The KAPA Library Quantification Kit for Illumina platforms was used to quantify pooled libraries by qPCR. Pooled libraries were clustered at roughly 0.6-1.1 pM and sequenced on an Illumina NextSeq 500. The original pipeline was this. The TCR data were analyzed using immunoSEQ ANALYZER and the R LymphoSeq package. A rearrangement efficiency score was calculated as productive divided by the sum of productive and non-productive CDR3 sequences. Clonality was measured with the Gini coefficient and diversity with the Renyi index at alpha=1, and both measures were compared pairwise between timepoints within each patient. Clonal relatedness used an edit distance of 3, and repertoire similarity used the Bhattacharyya coefficient, both computed in LymphoSeq. Linear discriminant analysis on week-3 changes in clonality and diversity was built with the R MASS and caret packages to classify response. As stored in TCRdb, this immuneACCESS dataset retains in-frame rearrangements with V and J assigned. A fraction of the clones does not appear; measured against another copy, unresolved V genes explain less than half of the discrepancy, and the remainder lacks a known reason. The V and J calls and the clone size are those of that table, but D and trimming were determined from the DNA. Here the sample has 10,000 to 15,000 clones; about 86% occur a single time. The top ten constitute less than 5.5% of the sample.

Concerning this clone itself: The specificity of this receptor is unknown. The input lacks base qualities; no much larger clone sits a single base away.

According to the germline V gene, CDR1 reads SGDLS and CDR2 reads YYNGEE. From the cysteine up to the phenylalanine, the CDR3 has a length of 16 residues. Only the CDR3 DNA stays, 48 bases, in frame from base 1. The junction shows trimming of 0 bases on V and 0 bases on J, plus 7 bases between the germline ends. The sample's time point label, in plain terms: pre-treatment baseline. Blood was sampled before treatment (T0) and at week 3 (W3), after the first cycle of checkpoint blockade. Except for a couple of patients with rapid clinical progression, response was assessed 12 weeks after the first infusion by RECIST 1.1; disease control meant complete response, partial response or stable disease. Patients were excluded for prior systemic cancer treatment, concomitant immunosuppressant therapy or synchronous other active malignancies. Both bulk PBMC and plasma cell-free DNA were sequenced for TCR beta so that circulating cells and T cell turnover could be tracked. PBMC were isolated from blood with Lymphoprep and SepMate tubes, followed by red cell lysis. QIAamp DNA Blood Mini kits were used to extract DNA from PBMC and sorted T cell subsets.

The chain employs TRBV9 and TRBJ2-6; a tentative D call is TRBD2 (5 bases match). The sequencing here drew on blood, taken from a patient treated with checkpoint blockade. The source of this sequence is a human donor with melanoma. This receptor has the CDR3 CASSVVGSSGANVLTF. The DNA is TGTGCCAGCAGCGTAGTAGGGAGCTCTGGGGCCAACGTCCTGACTTTC.